Below are 17 T cell receptor beta chains sequenced from a single sample in a study of tumor and adjacent non-tumor tissue in lung cancer. The template was RNA from unsorted bulk tissue. A modified ARM-PCR protocol with three rounds of nested PCR amplified TCRbeta. TCRdb processed the multiplex PCR reads anew with MiXCR; each CDR3 protein has one entry. The profile covers over 130,000 distinct CDR3 sequences, with approximately 66% appearing a single time and approximately 18% taken by the ten largest. The specimen was lung tumor tissue. The receptors shown here come from a man in his 60s with small cell lung cancer.

This clonotype has just a few counts. CDR3 in DNA: TGTGCCTGGAGTGTATCCCGGATAGGTACGCAGTATTTT. Translation gives CAWSVSRIGTQYF. This chain connects TRBV30 to TRBJ2-3; the D is unclear. Germline CDR1 reads GTSNPN; CDR2 reads SVGIG (reference sequence). Deletions cut 0 bases from V and 8 bases from J, with 12 bases between. CDR3 size: 13 residues.

In regard to this clonotype: One base away lies a much larger clone, so this may be a sequencing read error. The rearrangement joins TRBV20-1 to TRBJ2-2, with D maybe TRBD1 (6 bases). This CDR3 comprises 13 residues. V was trimmed by 1 base and J by 6 bases, leaving 9 bases between them. Looked up from germline, CDR1 is DFQATT and CDR2 is SNEGSKA (reference sequence). CDR3 nucleotides: TGCAGTGCTAGAGGAGAGGGGGCCGGGGAGCTGTTTTTT. Translation gives CSARGEGAGELFF.

J is TRBJ2-7 and V is TRBV20-1, with D possibly being TRBD2 (5 bases). There are 14 residues in the CDR3. The germline V and J ends were trimmed by 6 bases and 6 bases, with 21 bases remaining between them. Germline assignment: CDR1 DFQATT and CDR2 SNEGSKA (reference sequence). CDR3 bases: TGCAGTGCCTCCGGGATAGGGCCATCGGGCGAGCAGTACTTC. This encodes CSASGIGPSGEQYF.

Note on this clonotype: The CDR3 carries no conserved terminal phenylalanine or tryptophan, so it likely arises from a read error. This chain joins TRBV7-2 and TRBJ2-5; TRBD1 is a possible D gene (6 bases). This CDR3 is built from 14 residues. Between the trimmed V and J ends, which lost 2 bases and 1 base, there was a span of 8 bases. The V gene's germline CDR1 is SGHTA and CDR2 FQGNSA. The CDR3 region is CASSLMGAQETQYL. The CDR3 DNA is TGTGCCAGCAGCTTAATGGGGGCCCAAGAGACCCAGTACTTA.

This clonotype came up a few times. The chain uses TRBV6-1 and TRBJ2-1; 16 nucleotides match TRBD2. Unmatched junction bases numbered 14, after V lost 5 bases and J lost 4 bases. This CDR3 is built from 20 residues. Germline V CDR1 and CDR2: MNHNS, SASEGT. The CDR3 region is CASSPLPGLAGGRDYNEQFF. The DNA of the CDR3 is TGTGCCAGCAGTCCACTACCGGGACTAGCGGGAGGGCGAGATTACAATGAGCAGTTCTTC.

As to this clonotype: This clone may be a read error of a much larger clone one base away. The V call is TRBV2, the J call TRBJ1-1; no firm D call. The ends were cut back, 11 bases at V and 0 bases at J, with 13 bases in the middle. The CDR3 extends over 13 amino acids. The V gene's germline CDR1 is SNHLY and CDR2 FYNNEI. The chain's CDR3 is CAGTGFMNTEAFF. In DNA, the CDR3 is TGTGCCGGCACCGGCTTCATGAACACTGAAGCTTTCTTT.

The V call is TRBV6-1, the J call TRBJ2-5; 10 nucleotides align to TRBD2. With 5 bases clipped from V and 5 bases from J, the junction kept 5 bases outside the gene matches. CDR3 length equals 14 residues. Germline V gives CDR1 MNHNS, CDR2 SASEGT. The CDR3 DNA follows: TGTGCCAGCAGTATTAGCGGGAGGAGGGAGACCCAGTACTTC. Translated: CASSISGRRETQYF.

The chain couples TRBV7-8 to TRBJ2-3; 12 nucleotides align to TRBD2. V gave up 1 base and J gave up 2 bases; unmatched junction bases: 1. Germline CDR1 and CDR2: SGHVS and FQNEAQ. This CDR3 region has 16 residues. The CDR3 here is CASSLGTSGVTDTQYF. As DNA, the CDR3 is TGTGCCAGCAGCTTAGGGACTAGCGGGGTCACAGATACGCAGTATTTT.

To note about this clonotype: A much larger clone lies a single base off, so this may be a read error. The chain employs TRBV6-5 and TRBJ1-1; 10 bases are a match to TRBD1. J gave up 5 bases and V 6 bases, and 6 bases lay outside the gene matches. The germline gives CDR1 MNHEY, CDR2 SVGAGI. There are 14 residues in the CDR3. DNA of the CDR3: TGTGCCAGCAGGGCGACAGGGGGCAGGACTGAAGCTTTCTTT. Protein sequence: CASRATGGRTEAFF.

At least ten counts were recorded for this clonotype. V and J are TRBV5-6 and TRBJ2-4, with D possibly TRBD1 on 6 matching bases. Germline assignment: CDR1 SGHDT and CDR2 YYEEEE. The CDR3 has 16 amino acids. V gave up 1 base and J gave up 0 bases, with 11 bases separating them. CDR3 loop: CASSLYRDQAKNIQYF. CDR3 sequence (DNA): TGTGCCAGCAGCTTGTACAGGGATCAAGCCAAAAACATTCAGTACTTC.

This rearrangement joins TRBV18 to TRBJ2-7; D not certain. V lost 3 bases, J lost 1 base, and 10 bases lay in between. This CDR3 spans 14 amino acids. The germline V gene encodes CDR1 KGHSH and CDR2 LQKENI. This CDR3 reads CASSPQAVSYEQYF. The CDR3 DNA is TGTGCCAGCTCACCTCAGGCAGTTTCCTACGAGCAGTACTTC.

Regarding this clonotype: It may be a read error: a sequence one base away is much more abundant. The V call is TRBV29-1, the J call TRBJ1-3; D remains ambiguous. Per the germline V gene, CDR1 is SQVTM and CDR2 is ANQGSEA. This CDR3 has 13 residues. The V and J ends lost 5 bases and 3 bases respectively, with 11 bases between them. The CDR3 coding sequence is TGCAGCGTTACTACCCAGTTTGGAAACACCATATATTTT. Protein sequence: CSVTTQFGNTIYF.

As for this clonotype: This may be a read error, as it is one base from a much larger clone. This rearrangement joins TRBV6-5 to TRBJ1-6; a weak D match, TRBD1 (6 bases). This CDR3 is built from 15 residues. Germline CDR1 MNHEY, CDR2 SVGAGI. V dropped 0 bases and J dropped 14 bases, with 17 bases sitting between them. The CDR3 coding sequence is TGTGCCAGCAGTTACTCGATCGAGGGGGGCTCATCCCTCCACTTT. Its translation: CASSYSIEGGSSLHF.

Comment on this clonotype: Possible read error: a much larger clone is one base away. In nucleotides, the CDR3 is TGCAGTGCTAGAGACAGGGGCTCGAACGCTGAAGCTTTCTTT. Protein product: CSARDRGSNAEAFF. The chain couples TRBV20-1 to TRBJ1-1; D may be TRBD1 (6 bases). The germline gives CDR1 DFQATT, CDR2 SNEGSKA (reference sequence). The CDR3 is 14 amino acids.

To note about this clonotype: A much larger clonotype is one base distant, so this may be a read error. The chain combines TRBV6-5 with TRBJ2-6; the match to TRBD1 covers 8 bases. V was clipped by 6 bases and J by 4 bases; unmatched bases: 5. CDR3 length: 15 residues. Per the germline V gene, CDR1 is MNHEY and CDR2 is SVGAGI. The CDR3 protein is CASSRQGPGANVLTF. CDR3 DNA: TGTGCCAGCAGCCGACAGGGGCCCGGGGCCAACGTCCTGACTTTC.

This clonotype was counted ten times or more. V gene TRBV6-1 combines with J gene TRBJ2-1; D not certain. The CDR3 consists of 13 residues. Trimming left V 6 bases short and J 0 bases short, with 6 bases between. The germline gives CDR1 MNHNS, CDR2 SASEGT. CDR3 sequence (DNA): TGTGCCAGCAGGCACTTCTCCTACAATGAGCAGTTCTTC. Amino acids: CASRHFSYNEQFF.

This clonotype has ten or more counts. The chain couples TRBV4-2 to TRBJ2-7; D ambiguous. Germline V gene data show CDR1 as LGHNA and CDR2 as YNFKEQ. There are 14 residues in the CDR3. V lost 1 base, J lost 1 base, and 8 bases lay in between. CDR3: CASSQVGYSYEQYF. The DNA of the CDR3 is TGTGCCAGCAGCCAAGTGGGTTATTCCTACGAGCAGTACTTC.